Below, one T cell receptor (beta chain) is given with its context. The data derive from a study of blood T cell repertoires in COVID-19. Turning to the study itself: COVID-19 samples collected from the United States, Italy and Spain covered acute and convalescent phases. Sources were T cells, B-cell-depleted T cells, or PBMCs; the material itself was cDNA or gDNA.

The CDR3 spans 15 residues. Trimming took off 0 bases at V and 4 bases at J, with 12 bases between the two ends. Germline CDR1 and CDR2: SGHVS and FNYEAQ. Per the study methods: Cell counts per sample came from amplifying reference gene primers. This table comes from immunoSEQ multiplex PCR, and its TCRdb copy is limited to in-frame clones, with some not included. From that table come the V and J calls and clone size; the DNA was used to work out D and trimming. The sample includes about 180,000 clones, approximately 80% of them seen just once. The sequenced material came from peripheral blood. The V gene is TRBV7-6, the J gene TRBJ2-5, with D maybe TRBD1 (6 bases). This TCR was sampled from a human donor in a cohort sampled during active COVID-19. The CDR3 reads CASSLAGTQRETQYF. As DNA, the CDR3 is TGTGCCAGCAGCTTAGCGGGGACACAGCGAGAGACCCAGTACTTC.